These T cell receptor beta chains were read from a single sample in a study of beta chain features in type 1 diabetes. Profiling relied on immunoSEQ multiplex PCR, and the TCRdb table lists in-frame clones only, not all of them. This sample yields approximately 260,000 clones, of which roughly a quarter are seen a single time; roughly 0.011% belongs to the top ten. Sequences were obtained from naive CD4+ T cells from blood. The receptors come from a woman aged 25 to 39 with type 1 diabetes. Both conserved end residues are part of each CDR3. Fields, in order: J gene, D gene, V gene, clone size, CDR3 protein, CDR3 DNA. A D gene is named only where the DNA matches it firmly. Only some rows state a clone size, as once, few, many or a class for expanded clones.

>TRBJ2-7|-|TRBV19|-
CASSISSVDSYEQYF
TGTGCCAGTAGTATCTCTAGCGTCGATTCCTACGAGCAGTACTTC
>TRBJ1-1|-|TRBV7-9|few
CASSIGRTEAFF
TGTGCCAGCAGCATCGGGAGGACTGAAGCTTTCTTT
>TRBJ1-1|TRBD1|TRBV18|few
CASSPRQGAGTEAFF
TGTGCCAGCTCACCACGACAGGGGGCAGGCACTGAAGCTTTCTTT
>TRBJ1-4|-|TRBV18|-
CASSPGEAATNEKLFF
TGTGCCAGCTCACCGGGTGAGGCTGCAACTAATGAAAAACTGTTTTTT
>TRBJ1-1|TRBD1|TRBV18|few
CASSLMDRDGTEAFF
TGTGCCAGCTCCCTCATGGACAGGGACGGCACTGAAGCTTTCTTT
>TRBJ2-7|-|TRBV29-1|-
CSVESGRGITYEQYF
TGCAGCGTTGAAAGCGGCCGGGGAATAACCTACGAGCAGTACTTC
>TRBJ1-2|-|TRBV11-2|-
CASSSPGWGYTF
TGTGCCAGCAGCTCTCCCGGGTGGGGCTACACCTTC
>TRBJ2-7|-|TRBV29-1|-
CSVVAASYEQYF
TGCAGCGTTGTAGCAGCATCCTACGAGCAGTACTTC
>TRBJ2-7|TRBD2|TRBV19|few
CASSPGLAQRIASYEQYF
TGTGCCAGTAGTCCGGGACTAGCGCAACGAATAGCGTCCTACGAGCAGTACTTC
>TRBJ1-1|-|TRBV29-1|-
CSVEEQENTEAFF
TGCAGCGTTGAAGAGCAGGAGAACACTGAAGCTTTCTTT
>TRBJ2-5|-|TRBV5-4|-
CASSSRGAGPVGETQYF
TGTGCCAGCAGCTCCCGAGGAGCAGGGCCCGTAGGGGAGACCCAGTACTTC
>TRBJ2-5|TRBD1|TRBV5-1|few
CASSSGPQGAGPETQYF
TGCGCCAGCAGTTCAGGTCCGCAGGGGGCCGGTCCCGAGACCCAGTACTTC
>TRBJ2-3|-|TRBV7-8|-
CASSFLETDTQYF
TGTGCCAGCAGCTTTCTAGAGACAGATACGCAGTATTTT
>TRBJ1-1|-|TRBV18|few
CASSPFGQSTDTEAFF
TGTGCCAGCTCACCATTCGGACAGTCGACGGACACTGAAGCTTTCTTT
>TRBJ2-6|-|TRBV15|few
CATSRDRLGTGANVLTF
TGTGCCACCAGCAGAGATCGTCTCGGGACTGGGGCCAACGTCCTGACTTTC
>TRBJ1-1|-|TRBV21-1|-
CASSKAPFRDQEAFF
TGTGCCAGCAGCAAAGCGCCGTTTCGAGATCAAGAAGCTTTCTTT
>TRBJ2-2|-|TRBV7-9|-
CASNPSLTPENTGELFF
TGTGCCAGCAATCCGAGCCTGACACCCGAGAACACCGGGGAGCTGTTTTTT
>TRBJ1-2|TRBD1|TRBV9|-
CASSALRAGGIGYTF
TGTGCCAGCAGCGCCTTAAGAGCAGGGGGCATTGGCTACACCTTC
>TRBJ2-5|TRBD2|TRBV4-1|-
CASSQDDQGLAGEGDQETQYF
TGCGCCAGCAGCCAAGATGACCAGGGACTAGCGGGAGAAGGTGACCAAGAGACCCAGTACTTC
>TRBJ1-2|-|TRBV9|-
CASSPDQGYGYTF
TGTGCCAGCAGCCCTGACCAGGGCTATGGCTACACCTTC
>TRBJ1-3|-|TRBV30|-
CAWSVTTARTSGNTIYF
TGTGCCTGGAGTGTAACGACAGCCCGTACCTCTGGAAACACCATATATTTT
>TRBJ2-3|TRBD2|TRBV9|-
CASSVVAGGPGDTQYF
TGTGCCAGCAGCGTAGTGGCGGGAGGGCCGGGAGATACGCAGTATTTT
>TRBJ2-7|-|TRBV28|few
CASSFGPYSYEQYF
TGTGCCAGCAGTTTCGGTCCTTACTCCTACGAGCAGTACTTC
>TRBJ2-7|TRBD2|TRBV19|few
CASSLSAGVLNEQYF
TGTGCCAGTAGTCTCTCAGCGGGAGTTCTCAACGAGCAGTACTTC
>TRBJ2-1|-|TRBV14|-
CASSQGLPAYNEQFF
TGTGCCAGCAGCCAAGGTTTGCCGGCCTACAATGAGCAGTTCTTC
>TRBJ1-3|-|TRBV7-3|-
CASSQTGSGNTIYF
TGTGCCAGCAGCCAGACTGGCTCTGGAAACACCATATATTTT
>TRBJ1-2|TRBD1|TRBV9|-
CASSLTNTGDYGYTF
TGTGCCAGCAGTCTCACAAATACAGGGGACTATGGCTACACCTTC
>TRBJ2-7|TRBD2|TRBV5-1|few
CASSLGLAGGPIDEQYF
TGCGCCAGCAGCTTGGGACTAGCGGGAGGGCCTATCGACGAGCAGTACTTC
>TRBJ2-7|TRBD2|TRBV25-1|-
CASSELAGGKDEQYF
TGTGCCAGCAGTGAATTAGCGGGAGGTAAGGACGAGCAGTACTTC